What follows is one T cell receptor (beta chain) and its context. What it binds is not known. This entry is derived from a study of radiation and T cells in renal cell carcinoma. General observations from the study: Pretreatment tumor biopsies were lacking, so baseline clonotypes are unknown.

Time point of the sample: baseline pretreatment blood. Treatment indicated: 15 Gy SBRT to primary tumor, nephrectomy 4 weeks later. The germline V and J ends were trimmed by 3 bases and 3 bases, with 13 bases remaining between them. Germline CDR1 is SGDLS and CDR2 is YYNGEE. The CDR3 consists of 16 residues. The table came from immunoSEQ multiplex PCR; TCRdb's copy has only in-frame clones and leaves some out. The data show about 95,000 clones, about 88% seen once. The sequences come from blood, collected from a patient whose treatment included radiotherapy and nephrectomy. This receptor was identified in a man in his forties or fifties with renal cell carcinoma. The V call is TRBV9, the J call TRBJ1-6; maybe TRBD1 (6 bases). The chain's CDR3 is CASSARTDFYNSPLHF. The CDR3 nucleotides are TGTGCCAGCAGCGCCCGGACAGATTTCTATAATTCACCCCTCCACTTT.